This TCR beta chain was sequenced for a study of T cell responses to AZD1222 COVID-19 vaccine. The CDR3 totals 13 residues. Germline CDR1 is SGDLS and CDR2 is YYNGEE. The V gene end was trimmed by 3 bases and the J gene end by 6 bases; junction bases not matched to a gene: 3. The table came from immunoSEQ multiplex PCR; TCRdb's copy has only in-frame clones and leaves some out. The sample lists 110,000 to 150,000 clones; 70% to 90% were seen once. The sequenced sample was peripheral blood, obtained on day 0 of AZD1222 vaccination. The receptor comes from an adult in good health. J is TRBJ2-3 and V is TRBV9; 8 positions agree with TRBD2. The CDR3 region is CASSARGRDTQYF. DNA for the CDR3: TGTGCCAGCAGCGCTCGCGGGAGGGATACGCAGTATTTT.